Each of the 28 T cell receptor beta chains below was sequenced from the same sample in a study of blood T cell repertoires in COVID-19. Method: immunoSEQ multiplex PCR; TCRdb's copy keeps in-frame clones and lacks some. The profile shows a few hundred thousand clones, 75% to 85% of them singletons. Sequencing was carried out using PBMCs or T cells enriched from blood (not recorded which). The receptors were sampled from a woman between 35 and 50 years old with acute COVID-19.

J is TRBJ1-4 and V is TRBV2; 11 nucleotides agree with TRBD1. Trimming cost V 6 bases and J 6 bases; bases outside gene matches: 6. The length of the CDR3 is 15 residues. The V gene's germline CDR1 is SNHLY and CDR2 FYNNEI. This chain's CDR3 is CASSRDRGGDEKLFF. For the CDR3, the DNA is TGTGCCAGCAGCCGGGACAGGGGGGGAGATGAAAAACTGTTTTTT.

This clone was counted at least ten times. The rearrangement joins TRBV7-2 to TRBJ2-3; D is possibly TRBD2 (6 bases). Trimming left V 5 bases short and J 4 bases short, with 19 bases between. The CDR3 runs to 16 residues. Per germline, CDR1 SGHTA and CDR2 FQGNSA. CDR3 nucleotide sequence: TGTGCCAGCAGCCCTCCCTCTGCGGGGCTTTCAGATACGCAGTATTTT. Protein sequence: CASSPPSAGLSDTQYF.

V is TRBV12-3 or TRBV12-4 and J is TRBJ1-2; 10 bases map to TRBD1. Trimming at V came to 6 bases and at J to 8 bases, leaving 6 bases not matched to a gene. The CDR3 length is 13 residues. DNA of the CDR3: TGTGCCAGCAGCCGACAGGGGGCGAGAGGCTACACCTTC. Encoded protein: CASSRQGARGYTF.

The CDR3, as DNA: TGTGCCAGCAGCAAAGAAGTTTGGGACATCTGTCCGAACACTGAAGCTTTCTTT. Translation: CASSKEVWDICPNTEAFF. V and J are TRBV21-1 and TRBJ1-1; no DNA check was done on the table's D call, TRBD1. TRBV21-1 is assigned pseudogene status. The CDR3 runs 18 residues.

The chain joins TRBV18 to TRBJ1-1; 9 bases align to TRBD1. The CDR3 runs to 15 residues. Germline values: CDR1 KGHSH, CDR2 LQKENI. The trim removed 3 bases at V and 4 bases at J, leaving 6 bases unmatched. The CDR3 loop is CASSPRQGGGTEAFF. The CDR3 bases are TGTGCCAGCTCACCTCGACAGGGGGGGGGCACTGAAGCTTTCTTT.

The sample holds many counts of this clone. The rearrangement joins TRBV5-1 to TRBJ2-5, with D possibly TRBD1 on 6 matching bases. The CDR3 contains 15 residues. Trimming cost V 0 bases and J 4 bases, with 13 bases left between them. Germline V gives CDR1 SGHRS, CDR2 YFSETQ. CDR3 in amino acids: CASSLGQDISETQYF. CDR3 sequence (DNA): TGCGCCAGCAGCTTGGGACAGGACATTTCAGAGACCCAGTACTTC. The full variable domain, rest sourced from reference TRBV5-1 and TRBJ2-5, is KAGVTQTPRYLIKTRGQQVTLSCSPISGHRSVSWYQQTPGQGLQFLFEYFSETQRNKGNFPGRFSGRQFSNSRSEMNVSTLELGDSALYLCASSLGQDISETQYFGPGTRLLVL.

V and J are TRBV4-1 and TRBJ2-1, with D maybe TRBD2 (6 bases). Per germline, CDR1 MGHRA and CDR2 YSYEKL. The CDR3 sequence is 16 residues long. Trimming took off 1 base at V and 0 bases at J, with 10 bases between the two ends. The DNA for the CDR3 is TGCGCCAGCAGCCAAGTGGGGGGTATCTCCTACAATGAGCAGTTCTTC. Protein: CASSQVGGISYNEQFF.

The gene calls are TRBV19 and TRBJ1-1, with D possibly matching TRBD1 (5 bases). The length of the CDR3 is 14 residues. The germline V gene has CDR1 LNHDA and CDR2 SQIVND (reference sequence). Trimming stripped 3 bases from V and 1 base from J, with 9 bases between. CDR3 coding DNA: TGTGCCAGTAGTATTCCCGGACAGAACACTGAAGCTTTCTTT. It is translated as CASSIPGQNTEAFF. The full variable domain, with the rest looked up from reference TRBV19 and TRBJ1-1, is DGGITQSPKYLFRKEGQNVTLSCEQNLNHDAMYWYRQDPGQGLRLIYYSQIVNDFQKGDIAEGYSVSREKKESFPLTVTSAQKNPTAFYLCASSIPGQNTEAFFGQGTRLTVV.

The V and J genes are TRBV7-2 and TRBJ1-1; 10 nucleotides match TRBD1. The CDR3 consists of 17 residues. Germline lookup yields CDR1 SGHTA and CDR2 FQGNSA. Trimming removed 5 bases from V and 2 bases from J; junction bases left unmatched: 11. For the CDR3, the DNA is TGTGCCAGCAGCCAACGGACAGGGGGTGTTTCCAACACTGAAGCTTTCTTT. It codes for CASSQRTGGVSNTEAFF. Complete variable domain (other parts from reference TRBV7-2 and TRBJ1-1): GAGVSQSPSNKVTEKGKDVELRCDPISGHTALYWYRQSLGQGLEFLIYFQGNSAPDKSGLPSDRFSAERTGGSVSTLTIQRTQQEDSAVYLCASSQRTGGVSNTEAFFGQGTRLTVV.

The chain links TRBV5-6 to TRBJ2-7; 7 bases fit TRBD2. There are 13 residues in the CDR3. Germline V gene data show CDR1 as SGHDT and CDR2 as YYEEEE. Trimming cost V 4 bases and J 3 bases; bases outside gene matches: 4. DNA for the CDR3: TGTGCCAGCAGCGGGTGGGGGGGCTACGAGCAGTACTTC. Its translation: CASSGWGGYEQYF.

The chain uses TRBV5-5 and TRBJ1-5; TRBD1 aligns across 8 bases. Germline lookup yields CDR1 SGHKS and CDR2 YYEKEE (reference sequence). The ends lost 4 bases at V and 4 bases at J; junction bases unmatched: 13. The length of the CDR3 is 17 residues. In nucleotides, the CDR3 is TGTGCCAGCAGCGGCCATACCAGGGGGCGCGGGAATCAGCCCCAGCATTTT. Translating gives CASSGHTRGRGNQPQHF. Based on the CDR3 plus reference TRBV5-5 and TRBJ1-5, the full variable domain is DAGVTQSPTHLIKTRGQQVTLRCSPISGHKSVSWYQQVLGQGPQFIFQYYEKEERGRGNFPDRFSARQFPNYSSELNVNALLLGDSALYLCASSGHTRGRGNQPQHFGDGTRLSIL.

The rearrangement links TRBV30 to TRBJ2-7; 7 bases line up with TRBD1. The junction had 5 bases not matched to a gene; V was cut back by 3 bases and J by 0 bases. Germline-derived CDR1 and CDR2 are GTSNPN and SVGIG (reference sequence). This CDR3 region has 14 residues. The DNA of the CDR3 is TGTGCCTGGAGACGGGACAGCAGCTCCTACGAGCAGTACTTC. Translated, it gives CAWRRDSSSYEQYF. Full variable domain (missing parts from reference TRBV30 and TRBJ2-7): SQTIHQWPATLVQPVGSPLSLECTVEGTSNPNLYWYRQAAGRGLQLLFYSVGIGQISSEVPQNLSASRPQDRQFILSSKKLLLSDSGFYLCAWRRDSSSYEQYFGPGTRLTVT.

This clone was detected once. This sequence joins TRBV5-1 and TRBJ1-5; D may be TRBD1 (5 bases). CDR3 length: 14 amino acids. Trimming cost V 3 bases and J 3 bases, with 10 bases left between them. Germline V gene data show CDR1 as SGHRS and CDR2 as YFSETQ. The CDR3 spells CASSYDSHNQPQHF. Written as DNA, the CDR3 is TGCGCCAGCAGCTACGACAGCCACAATCAGCCCCAGCATTTT.

The rearrangement links TRBV10-3 to TRBJ2-5, with 7 positions matching TRBD2. V dropped 8 bases and J dropped 4; count of bases not matched to a gene: 1. CDR1 is ENHRY, CDR2 SYGVKD, per germline. The CDR3 contains 11 residues. CDR3 nucleotides: TGTGCCATCGGGGGGGGAGAGACCCAGTACTTC. Encoded protein: CAIGGGETQYF.

This chain links TRBV14 with TRBJ1-4, with 8 bases fitting TRBD1. Germline V gene lookup returns CDR1 SGHDN and CDR2 FVKESK. CDR3 length equals 13 residues. The V segment lost 6 bases and the J segment 8 bases; nucleotides outside the gene matches: 5. The CDR3 is CASSLTGVEKLFF. The CDR3 DNA reads TGTGCCAGCAGTTTGACAGGGGTCGAAAAACTGTTTTTT.

V and J are TRBV6-5 and TRBJ1-1; a possible D gene is TRBD1 (6 bases). The CDR3 runs 15 residues. Germline values: CDR1 MNHEY, CDR2 SVGAGI. V lost 2 bases and J lost 1, with 11 bases in between. CDR3 amino acids: CASSYGVTGNTEAFF. The CDR3 DNA sequence: TGTGCCAGCAGTTACGGGGTGACAGGGAACACTGAAGCTTTCTTT.

The chain couples TRBV7-8 to TRBJ2-3; TRBD1 might be the D (5 bases). Germline loops: CDR1 SGHVS, CDR2 FQNEAQ. The V gene lost 4 bases and the J gene lost 8 bases, with 16 bases spanning the gap. The CDR3 spans 14 residues. The CDR3 sequence: CASSSGLREGTQYF. CDR3 coding DNA: TGTGCCAGCAGCTCCGGGCTCAGGGAAGGTACGCAGTATTTT.

CDR3 sequence reads: CASSQDRGGYGYTF. CDR3 coding DNA: TGTGCCAGCAGCCAAGATCGCGGGGGTTATGGCTACACCTTC. The gene calls are TRBV4-2 and TRBJ1-2, with a tentative D call TRBD1 (5 bases). Germline values: CDR1 LGHNA, CDR2 YNFKEQ. The CDR3 contains 14 residues. V shed 0 bases and J shed 5 bases, with 10 bases lying between them.

V gene TRBV5-1 combines with J gene TRBJ2-5; D perhaps matches TRBD1 (6 bases). Trimming took 0 bases from V and 5 from J, leaving 11 bases between them. CDR1 and CDR2 (germline): SGHRS, YFSETQ. The CDR3 totals 14 residues. DNA for the CDR3: TGCGCCAGCAGCTTGGGGGGGCGCAGGGAGACCCAGTACTTC. This sequence encodes CASSLGGRRETQYF.

This clone showed up just once. CDR3 residues: CAWSRLAGGYSYEQYF. CDR3 in DNA: TGTGCCTGGAGTCGCCTAGCGGGAGGTTACTCCTACGAGCAGTACTTC. This chain connects TRBV30 to TRBJ2-7, with TRBD2 matching over 11 bases. V was clipped by 2 bases and J by 0 bases; unmatched bases: 6. Germline CDR1 reads GTSNPN; CDR2 reads SVGIG (reference sequence). CDR3 size: 16 residues.

The chain uses TRBV29-1 and TRBJ2-3, with TRBD1 matching over 7 bases. The CDR3 loop spans 15 amino acids. In germline, CDR1 is SQVTM, CDR2 ANQGSEA. V gave up 0 bases and J gave up 4 bases; unmatched junction bases: 7. CDR3 sequence (DNA): TGCAGCGTTGAAGACGTGAAACAGGGGTCAGATACGCAGTATTTT. It codes for CSVEDVKQGSDTQYF.

This chain uses TRBV28 with TRBJ1-5, with a possible D match to TRBD1 (5 bases). Trimming removed 3 bases at V and 2 bases at J, with 14 bases between. CDR3 length: 16 amino acids. Per the germline V gene, CDR1 is MDHEN and CDR2 is SYDVKM. Here the CDR3 DNA reads TGTGCCAGCAGTTTTGGGGGGGGACCTGGCAATCAGCCCCAGCATTTT. Translation gives CASSFGGGPGNQPQHF.

V and J are TRBV10-2 and TRBJ1-1; D is ambiguous. Germline V lookup: CDR1 WSHSY, CDR2 SAAADI. The germline V and J ends were trimmed by 6 bases and 7 bases, with 9 bases remaining between them. This CDR3 has 11 residues. The CDR3 protein is CASRQDIEAFF. The CDR3 DNA reads TGCGCCAGCAGGCAGGATATTGAAGCTTTCTTT.

V is TRBV5-1 and J is TRBJ2-1; 9 nucleotides match TRBD2. There are 16 residues in the CDR3. V lost 5 bases and J lost 2; bases outside the gene matches: 8. Germline values: CDR1 SGHRS, CDR2 YFSETQ. CDR3: CASRYIAGETYNEQFF. CDR3 nucleotides: TGCGCCAGCAGATACATAGCGGGAGAAACCTACAATGAGCAGTTCTTC. The full variable domain, in which reference TRBV5-1 and TRBJ2-1 provide the parts outside the CDR3, is KAGVTQTPRYLIKTRGQQVTLSCSPISGHRSVSWYQQTPGQGLQFLFEYFSETQRNKGNFPGRFSGRQFSNSRSEMNVSTLELGDSALYLCASRYIAGETYNEQFFGPGTRLTVL.

The chain combines TRBV10-3 with TRBJ2-1, with 15 bases fitting TRBD2. V lost 10 bases to trimming and J lost 1 base; unmatched junction nucleotides: 2. Germline CDR1 is ENHRY and CDR2 is SYGVKD. The CDR3 spans 15 residues. CDR3 sequence: CATGLAGGSYNEQFF. Written as DNA, the CDR3 is TGTGCCACGGGACTAGCGGGAGGATCCTACAATGAGCAGTTCTTC.

The chain joins TRBV7-2 to TRBJ1-1; perhaps TRBD1 as D (5 bases). V was shortened by 5 bases and J by 1 base, with 8 bases between the two germline ends. This CDR3 region has 13 residues. Germline CDR1 and CDR2: SGHTA and FQGNSA. The CDR3: CASSAGGNTEAFF. The CDR3 DNA is TGTGCCAGCAGCGCGGGGGGGAACACTGAAGCTTTCTTT.

For this clone: Distinct nucleotide sequences in the sample also encode this CDR3. The V gene is TRBV11-2, the J gene TRBJ1-1; no reliable D call. Looked up from germline, CDR1 is SGHAT and CDR2 is FQNNGV. CDR3 length: 13 amino acids. V was shortened by 0 bases and J by 3 bases, with 5 bases between the two germline ends. CDR3 in DNA: TGTGCCAGCAGCTTAGATCGGGACACTGAAGCTTTCTTT. Residues: CASSLDRDTEAFF.

This clone has a single count. The gene calls are TRBV7-9 and TRBJ2-1; TRBD2 agrees at 13 bases. CDR1 is SEHNR and CDR2 is FQNEAQ in the germline V gene (reference sequence). The CDR3 spans 15 residues. J lost 7 bases, V lost 6 bases, and 6 bases had no gene match. CDR3 loop: CASSSGLAGPNEQFF. In DNA, the CDR3 is TGTGCCAGCAGTTCGGGACTAGCGGGGCCTAATGAGCAGTTCTTC.